The source of this T cell receptor (beta chain) is a study of blood T cells in healthy people across ages. Study-wide background: Using template switching, researchers captured about one barcoded beta molecule for each two T cells.

Investigators took ten milliliters of peripheral blood from every donor. Trimming removed 0 bases from V and 4 bases from J, with 12 bases in between. The CDR3 totals 15 residues. Germline V gene lookup returns CDR1 MGHRA and CDR2 YSYEKL. Then a second PCR, running about 6 to 11 cycles, was carried out with a sample-barcoded 5' primer and a J-beta primer mix. Using its own MiXCR run on the 5' RACE reads, TCRdb lists one record per CDR3 protein. The repertoire holds about 1,500,000 distinct CDR3 sequences, with 42% as singletons. This clonotype was obtained from a young woman in good health. The chain couples TRBV4-1 to TRBJ1-2; D perhaps matches TRBD1 (5 bases). Sequenced: blood. The CDR3, as DNA: TGCGCCAGCAGCCAAGAGGTACAGGAGCCCTATGGCTACACCTTC. Its translation: CASSQEVQEPYGYTF.